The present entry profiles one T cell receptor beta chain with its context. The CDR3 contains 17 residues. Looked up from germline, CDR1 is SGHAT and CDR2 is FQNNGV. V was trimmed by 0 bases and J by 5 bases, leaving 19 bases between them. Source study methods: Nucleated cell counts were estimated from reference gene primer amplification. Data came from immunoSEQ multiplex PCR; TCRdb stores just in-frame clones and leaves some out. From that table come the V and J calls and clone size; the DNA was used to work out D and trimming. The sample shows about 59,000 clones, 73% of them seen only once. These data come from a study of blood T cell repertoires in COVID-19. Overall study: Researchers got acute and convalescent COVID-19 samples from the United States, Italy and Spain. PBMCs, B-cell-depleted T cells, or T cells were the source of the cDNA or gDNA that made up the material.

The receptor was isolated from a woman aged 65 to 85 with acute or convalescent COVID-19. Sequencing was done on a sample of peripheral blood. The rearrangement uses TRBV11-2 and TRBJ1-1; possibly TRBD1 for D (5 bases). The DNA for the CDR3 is TGTGCCAGCAGCTTAGATCAAGTCTATGCAGGGAGGACTGAAGCTTTCTTT. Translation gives CASSLDQVYAGRTEAFF.